This T cell receptor beta chain came from a study of Ad26.COV2.S vaccination and SARS-CoV-2 variants. Libraries were prepared by immunoSEQ multiplex PCR; TCRdb keeps only in-frame clonotypes and omits some of them. The sample holds 350,000 to 450,000 clones, 80% to 90% seen once. Germline V gives CDR1 SQVTM, CDR2 ANQGSEA. The CDR3 has 13 residues. Deletions cut 7 bases from V and 5 bases from J, with 17 bases between. As for treatment: some 20 received Ad26.COV2.S at low or high dose, single or two shots; about 5 received placebo; per-sample allocation not given. Samples were taken on day 63 after the first vaccine or placebo injection.

The source was peripheral blood, collected in a trial of Ad26.COV2.S vaccine versus placebo. The chain joins TRBV29-1 to TRBJ1-1; D possibly corresponds to TRBD1 (6 bases). This receptor was identified in a person between 18 and 65 years old who received the Ad26.COV2.S COVID-19 vaccine or a placebo. CDR3 sequence: CSAQTGLDTEAFF. The CDR3 bases are TGCAGCGCCCAAACAGGGTTGGATACTGAAGCTTTCTTT.